This T cell receptor (beta chain) was retrieved from a study of blood T cells in healthy people across ages (dated by TCRdb to between 2014 and 2017). With respect to the entire study: Template switching captured roughly one uniquely barcoded TCR beta cDNA molecule per two T cells in model experiments. To track age-related changes in TCR beta repertoire diversity, the study relied on deep sequencing normalized with unique cDNA molecular identifiers. The donors were split into four age groups: young (average about 15 years), middle-aged (39), aged (approximately 60) and long-lived (roughly 86). To avoid experimental bias, donors of different ages were spread randomly across the sequencing lanes. Using the same blood draw, the study looked at two additional independent replicas of 1 million unique cDNA reads for two donors, one aged 18 to 30 and the other aged 80 or older. Overall study outcomes, separate from this receptor: Total diversity estimates from one million sequenced T cells were considered lower bounds and underestimates. Donor CMV infection status was unknown, potentially confounding age-related changes in expanded clonotypes. Because profiling used bulk unsorted PBMCs, naive and antigen-experienced compartments could not be compared conclusively. Observed TCR beta diversity per million T cells fell roughly linearly with age, and a significant reduction was already apparent by age about 43. The long-lived group showed more naive CD4+ T cells, fewer expanded clones and increased TCR diversity than the aged group, suggesting age selection. A strong correlation was found between observed TCR beta diversity and the percentage of naive T cells measured by flow cytometry.

For this clonotype: Its antigen specificity is not known. No much larger clone exists at a distance of one base, and base qualities are not known.

The library was made by 5' RACE. The reads were generated on an Illumina HiSeq 2500. The second PCR ran for roughly 7 to 12 cycles and used a J-beta primer mix along with a sample-barcoded 5' primer. A template-switch 5' adaptor carrying 12 random nucleotides introduced a unique molecular identifier onto each TCR beta cDNA molecule. Each sample yielded at least 2.5 million CDR3-containing paired-end reads. First-strand cDNA synthesis was performed from all RNA using the Mint cDNA synthesis kit, with priming by a TRBC-specific oligonucleotide. All cDNA was treated with uracil-DNA glycosylase and then went through a first 18-cycle PCR with the universal primers M1SS and BC2_uni_R. On the authors' methods: Each sample was normalized by randomly selecting 1 million high-quality reads, each carrying a distinct molecular identifier. Reads sharing molecular identifiers were discarded rather than binned into consensus sequences. CDR3 identification, clonotype clustering and error correction used MiTCR with a Q25 quality threshold and the strictest error-elimination algorithm. A nonparametric unseen species model with Euler transformation was used to estimate lower-bound total TCR beta diversity. In TCRdb, the public reads were trimmed at Q25 with fastp and aligned with MiXCR, with productive beta chains retained. Each entry merges the rows of one CDR3 protein and shows their most common DNA and genes. What appears here as the V and J calls and clone size reflects TCRdb's work, not the paper's. This sample comprises around 690,000 distinct CDR3 sequences, roughly 50% of them detected only once. The ten largest clones add up to approximately 37% of the sample.

The approximately 39 donors, aged about 6 to 95 years, were systemically healthy Caucasian individuals from Russia. Around 9.8 milliliters of peripheral blood were collected from each donor into EDTA-treated Vacutainer tubes. Ficoll-Paque density-gradient centrifugation was used to isolate PBMCs, with at least 6 million per sample. Trizol reagent was used to extract total RNA from the PBMCs, yielding at least 6 micrograms per sample. The percentages of naive CD45RAhigh/CD27high T cells were determined by flow cytometry on a PBMC aliquot from every donor. V gives up 1 base and J gives up 2 bases, and the segment between their germline ends measures 9 bases. From the cysteine through the phenylalanine, the CDR3 covers 15 amino acids. The CDR3 DNA has 45 bases and is translated from base 1. CDR1 and CDR2 were assigned from the germline V gene as LGHNT and FRNRAP.

The sample taken for sequencing was blood. The chain joins TRBV12-5 to TRBJ2-1; D gene: possibly TRBD2, on 5 matching bases. This receptor was obtained from a man in his sixties in good health. CDR3 protein: CASGLGTGTYNEQFF. The bases are TGTGCTAGTGGTTTGGGGACGGGGACCTACAATGAGCAGTTCTTC.